This is a list of T cell receptor beta chains from one sample in a study of T cell responses to AZD1222 COVID-19 vaccine. Profiling relied on immunoSEQ multiplex PCR, and the TCRdb table lists in-frame clones only, not all of them. The profile shows 96,000 or so clones, roughly 90% of them singletons. The specimen was peripheral blood, collected on day 0 of AZD1222 vaccination. These receptors came from an adult in good health. Each CDR3 is given with its conserved first and last residue. The D gene is left open where the match is weak. Not all rows give a size; the values are once, few, many and, for expanded clones, a class.

V	size	D	length	J	CDR3	DNA
TRBV27	.	.	15	TRBJ1-5	CASSFLGPLNQPQHF	TGTGCCAGCAGTTTCCTCGGGCCCCTCAATCAGCCCCAGCATTTT
TRBV2	.	.	10	TRBJ2-1	CAPGGHEQFF	TGTGCCCCCGGGGGGCATGAGCAGTTCTTC
TRBV28	.	.	15	TRBJ2-7	CASSLGAGGTYEQYF	TGTGCCAGCAGTCTGGGGGCCGGGGGGACCTACGAGCAGTACTTC
TRBV30	.	.	14	TRBJ2-7	CAWKAPGPTYEQYF	TGTGCCTGGAAGGCTCCGGGGCCCACCTACGAGCAGTACTTC
TRBV19	.	TRBD2	15	TRBJ2-3	CASMAGTSDTDTQYF	TGTGCCAGTATGGCCGGGACTAGCGACACAGATACGCAGTATTTT
TRBV7-9	.	.	15	TRBJ1-4	CASSLEGQRNEKLFF	TGTGCCAGCAGCTTAGAGGGGCAGAGGAATGAAAAACTGTTTTTT
TRBV12-5	once	.	13	TRBJ2-3	CASGRGLEDTQYF	TGTGCTAGTGGTCGGGGTCTAGAAGATACGCAGTATTTT
TRBV5-6	.	TRBD1	16	TRBJ2-6	CASSYAGGSGANVLTF	TGTGCCAGCAGCTATGCAGGGGGCTCTGGGGCCAACGTCCTGACTTTC
TRBV11-3	.	.	18	TRBJ2-1	CASSLDQGGSSSYNEQFF	TGTGCCAGCAGCTTAGATCAAGGCGGTTCAAGCTCCTACAATGAGCAGTTCTTC
TRBV4-2	.	.	17	TRBJ1-1	CASSQTTTGSRTTEAFF	TGTGCCAGCAGCCAAACTACGACGGGAAGTCGGACCACTGAAGCTTTCTTT
TRBV30	.	.	13	TRBJ2-7	CACSISTGYEQYF	TGTGCCTGCTCGATCTCAACAGGGTATGAGCAGTACTTC
TRBV7-9	.	.	14	TRBJ1-4	CASSFRQANEKLFF	TGTGCCAGCAGCTTTCGTCAAGCTAATGAAAAACTGTTTTTT
TRBV6-1	.	.	12	TRBJ2-7	CASSEAEGPRRF	TGTGCCAGCAGTGAAGCAGAGGGGCCTAGGCGCTTC
TRBV7-2	.	.	15	TRBJ2-5	CASSSQPGTKETQYF	TGTGCCAGCAGCTCCCAACCGGGAACAAAAGAGACCCAGTACTTC
TRBV28	.	.	13	TRBJ2-6	CASSRGRSHVLTF	TGTGCCAGCAGTCGCGGACGGTCTCATGTCCTGACTTTC
TRBV18	.	.	13	TRBJ1-5	CASSPGSDQPQHF	TGTGCCAGCTCACCGGGCAGTGATCAGCCCCAGCATTTT
TRBV3-1/TRBV3-2	.	.	12	TRBJ2-5	CASSQLRETQYF	TGTGCCAGCAGCCAGCTCCGGGAGACCCAGTACTTC
TRBV19	.	.	12	TRBJ2-1	CASTRRDGEQFF	TGTGCCAGTACTAGAAGGGATGGGGAGCAGTTCTTC
TRBV7-3	.	.	15	TRBJ2-1	CASSFQGSSYNEQFF	TGTGCCAGCAGCTTTCAGGGGAGCTCCTACAATGAGCAGTTCTTC
TRBV10-1	.	.	14	TRBJ2-7	CASSEARRDYEQYF	TGCGCCAGCAGTGAGGCCCGACGGGACTACGAGCAGTACTTC
TRBV6-5	.	TRBD1	14	TRBJ1-6	CASSYGQGNSPLHF	TGTGCCAGCAGTTACGGACAGGGCAATTCACCCCTCCACTTT
TRBV28	.	TRBD1	15	TRBJ1-1	CASRTGTASNTEAFF	TGTGCCAGCAGGACGGGGACAGCTTCGAACACTGAAGCTTTCTTT
TRBV5-1	.	.	15	TRBJ1-6	CASSPSGSSNSPLHF	TGCGCCAGCAGCCCGAGCGGCAGTAGCAATTCACCCCTCCACTTT
TRBV27	.	TRBD2	16	TRBJ2-1	CASSRSGGSSYNEQFF	TGTGCCAGCAGCCGCAGCGGGGGAAGCTCCTACAATGAGCAGTTCTTC
TRBV7-2	.	TRBD1	15	TRBJ1-1	CASRTGGQGATEAFF	TGTGCCAGCAGAACTGGAGGACAGGGGGCCACTGAAGCTTTCTTT
TRBV11-1	.	.	13	TRBJ1-1	CASRVGPNTEAFF	TGTGCCAGCAGGGTTGGCCCGAACACTGAAGCTTTCTTT
TRBV18	.	TRBD2	16	TRBJ2-5	CASSPLSGNHQETQYF	TGTGCCAGCTCACCCCTTAGCGGGAATCACCAAGAGACCCAGTACTTC
TRBV28	.	.	16	TRBJ1-2	CASSTQGDSVRSGYTF	TGTGCCAGCAGTACGCAGGGCGACAGTGTAAGAAGTGGCTACACCTTC
TRBV10-3	few	TRBD1	14	TRBJ1-2	CAIRGTITGGGYTF	TGTGCCATCAGAGGGACCATAACAGGGGGTGGCTACACCTTC
TRBV3-1/TRBV3-2	.	.	15	TRBJ2-1	CASSQDFSPYNEQFF	TGTGCCAGCAGCCAAGACTTTTCTCCCTACAATGAGCAGTTCTTC
TRBV20-1	once	.	14	TRBJ1-4	CSASAGEEDEKLFF	TGCAGTGCTAGTGCGGGGGAGGAAGATGAAAAACTGTTTTTT
TRBV18	.	.	12	TRBJ2-7	CASCQVPYEQYF	TGTGCCAGTTGTCAAGTACCCTACGAGCAGTACTTC
TRBV24-1	.	.	15	TRBJ2-7	CATSDGRDNSYEQYF	TGTGCCACCAGTGATGGCCGGGACAACTCCTACGAGCAGTACTTC
TRBV27	once	.	15	TRBJ2-3	CASSLRTVPTDTQYF	TGTGCCAGCAGTTTACGGACCGTACCCACAGATACGCAGTATTTT